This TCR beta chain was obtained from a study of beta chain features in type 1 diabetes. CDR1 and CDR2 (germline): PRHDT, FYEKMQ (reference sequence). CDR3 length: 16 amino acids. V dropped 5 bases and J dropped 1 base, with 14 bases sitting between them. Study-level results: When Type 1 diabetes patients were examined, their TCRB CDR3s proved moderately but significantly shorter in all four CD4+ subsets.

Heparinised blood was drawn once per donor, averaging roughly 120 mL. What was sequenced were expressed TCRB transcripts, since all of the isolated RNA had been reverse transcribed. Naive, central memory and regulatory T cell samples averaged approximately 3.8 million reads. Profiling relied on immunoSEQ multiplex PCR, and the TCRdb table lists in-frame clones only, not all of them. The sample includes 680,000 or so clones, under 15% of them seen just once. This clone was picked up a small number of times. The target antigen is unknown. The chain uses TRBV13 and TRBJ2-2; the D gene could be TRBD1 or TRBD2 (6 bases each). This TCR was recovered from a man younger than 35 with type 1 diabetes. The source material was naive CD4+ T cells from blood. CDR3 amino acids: CASSPLGGLNTGELFF. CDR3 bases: TGTGCCAGCAGCCCCCTAGGGGGACTGAACACCGGGGAGCTGTTTTTT.